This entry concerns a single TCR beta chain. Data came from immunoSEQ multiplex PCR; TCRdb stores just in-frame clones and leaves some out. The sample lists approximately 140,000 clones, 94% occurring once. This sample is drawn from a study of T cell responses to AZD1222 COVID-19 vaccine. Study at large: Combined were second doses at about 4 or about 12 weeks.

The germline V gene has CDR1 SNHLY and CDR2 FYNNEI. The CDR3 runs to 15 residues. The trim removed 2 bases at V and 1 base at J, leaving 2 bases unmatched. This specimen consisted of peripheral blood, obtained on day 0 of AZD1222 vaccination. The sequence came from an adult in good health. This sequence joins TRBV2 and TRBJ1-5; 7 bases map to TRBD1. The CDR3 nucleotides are TGTGCCAGCAGTGAATTACAGGGGAGCAATCAGCCCCAGCATTTT. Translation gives CASSELQGSNQPQHF.